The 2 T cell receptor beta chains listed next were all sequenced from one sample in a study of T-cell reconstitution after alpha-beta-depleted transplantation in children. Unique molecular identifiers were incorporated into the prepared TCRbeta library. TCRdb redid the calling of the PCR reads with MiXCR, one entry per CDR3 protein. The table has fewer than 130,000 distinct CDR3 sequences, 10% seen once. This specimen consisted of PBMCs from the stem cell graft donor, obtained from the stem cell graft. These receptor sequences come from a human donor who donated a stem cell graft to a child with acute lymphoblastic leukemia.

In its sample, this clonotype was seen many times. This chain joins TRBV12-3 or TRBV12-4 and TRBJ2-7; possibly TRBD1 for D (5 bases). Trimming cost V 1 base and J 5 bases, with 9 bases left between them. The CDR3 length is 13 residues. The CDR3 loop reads CASSLVTGNEQYF. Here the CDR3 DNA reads TGTGCCAGCAGTTTAGTCACAGGAAACGAGCAGTACTTC.

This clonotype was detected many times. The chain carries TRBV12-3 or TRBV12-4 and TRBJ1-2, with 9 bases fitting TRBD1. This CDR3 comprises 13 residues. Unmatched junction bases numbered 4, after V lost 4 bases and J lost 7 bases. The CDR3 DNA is TGTGCCAGCAGTTACACAGGGGGCGGTGGCTACACCTTC. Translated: CASSYTGGGGYTF.